The 5 T cell receptor beta chains below all came from one sample that was sequenced in a study of tumor-infiltrating lymphocytes in primary liver carcinoma (dated 2017 in TCRdb). TCRdb names Illumina HiSeq 2500 as the instrument used. Using a constant-region primer and ProtoScript II reverse transcriptase, TCRbeta-specific cDNA was reverse-transcribed from 400 to 550 ng total RNA. Three nested multiplex PCR rounds, following a slightly modified ARM-PCR procedure, were used to build the TCRbeta libraries. The first two PCR rounds used multiplex TRBV1-TRBV30 forward primers with a Cbeta reverse primer, each for around 10 cycles. TCRdb ran its own pipeline on the public reads, namely fastp trimming at Q25 and MiXCR clone calling, and kept in-frame beta chains. A single entry per CDR3 protein holds the most common genes and DNA from its merged rows. For this sample there are around 190,000 distinct CDR3 sequences; around four fifths appear just once. The top ten clonotypes cover around 18% of the sample.

Without any cell sorting, total RNA and DNA were extracted together from about 19-30 mg of bulk tissue using the AllPrep DNA/RNA mini kit. The source material was tumor tissue from primary liver carcinoma. These receptor sequences come from a man aged 40-49 years with primary liver carcinoma and hepatitis B virus infection.

To note about this clonotype: A read error may account for a junction end that differs from germline. J is TRBJ2-5 and V is TRBV11-2; D perhaps matches TRBD1 (6 bases). The length of the CDR3 is 15 residues. The germline V gene encodes CDR1 SGHAT and CDR2 FQNNGV. Here the CDR3 reads CASTPRTAPGVTHYF. The CDR3 DNA reads as TGTGCCAGCACCCCCCGGACAGCCCCAGGGGTGACCCACTACTTC.

As concerns this clonotype: A much larger clone differs from this one at a single base, so this may be a read error. The chain recombines TRBV4-3 with TRBJ2-7; 7 bases map to TRBD2. Trimming took 1 base from V and 8 from J; bases not matched to a gene: 11. The CDR3 sequence is 15 residues long. Looked up from germline, CDR1 is LGHNA and CDR2 is YSLEER. The DNA of the CDR3 is TGCGCCAGCAGCCAAGGTCCGGGAGGAGAGGGCAAGCAGTACTTC. Translating it yields CASSQGPGGEGKQYF.

Concerning this clonotype: The junction departs from the called germline gene at one end, perhaps through a read error. The CDR3 here is CASITGGTQNF. CDR3 bases: TGTGCCAGCATCACGGGAGGGACGCAGAATTTT. The chain employs TRBV11-2 and TRBJ2-3; 8 positions agree with TRBD2. This CDR3 region has 11 residues. Germline-derived CDR1 and CDR2 are SGHAT and FQNNGV.

With respect to this clonotype: This CDR3 fails to terminate in the conserved phenylalanine or tryptophan, so it likely reflects a read error. It is unclear where the CDR3 begins or ends on the DNA, so no DNA is shown, and the CDR3 is as TCRdb lists it. The chain recombines TRBV4-1 with TRBJ1-6; TRBD1, as called in the table, went unchecked against the DNA. The length of the CDR3 is 17 amino acids, counting both ends. Germline CDR1 MGHRA, CDR2 YSYEKL. The CDR3 loop reads CASSQDRGRSINSPLHS.

The chain carries TRBV11-2 and TRBJ2-1, with 7 bases identical to TRBD2. J gave up 13 bases and V 7 bases, and 19 bases lay outside the gene matches. Germline assignment: CDR1 SGHAT and CDR2 FQNNGV. CDR3 length equals 15 residues. For the CDR3, the DNA is TGTGCCAGCAAAATCGGCGGGAGCCCCTACAACGAACAGTTCTTC. Its protein product is CASKIGGSPYNEQFF.